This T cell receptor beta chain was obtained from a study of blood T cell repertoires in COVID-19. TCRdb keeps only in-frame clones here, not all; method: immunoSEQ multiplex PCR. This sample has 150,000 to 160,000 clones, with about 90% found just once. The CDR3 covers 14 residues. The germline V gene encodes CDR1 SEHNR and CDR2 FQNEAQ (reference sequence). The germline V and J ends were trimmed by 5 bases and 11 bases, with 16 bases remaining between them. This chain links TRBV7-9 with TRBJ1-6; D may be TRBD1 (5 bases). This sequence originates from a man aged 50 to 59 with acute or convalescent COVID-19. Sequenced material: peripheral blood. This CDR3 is CASSPPGVLTPLHF. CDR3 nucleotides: TGTGCCAGCAGCCCTCCGGGGGTTCTTACACCCCTCCACTTT.